These 10 T cell receptor beta chains were all obtained from the same sample, sequenced in a study of early T cells in non-severe SARS-CoV-2 infection. TCRdb reprocessed the 5' RACE reads with MiXCR, giving one entry per CDR3 protein. The data contain tens of thousands of distinct CDR3 sequences, about 9% of them seen just once; the ten biggest clones take up around 5.5%. Sequenced sample: whole blood. Receptors originate from an adult who was a healthcare worker with PCR-confirmed SARS-CoV-2 infection or an uninfected control (not recorded which).

This clonotype was picked up many times. The chain carries TRBV5-6 and TRBJ2-1; no reliable D call. CDR3 length equals 13 residues. The germline V gene has CDR1 SGHDT and CDR2 YYEEEE. V dropped 0 bases and J dropped 8 bases, with 9 bases sitting between them. The CDR3 bases are TGTGCCAGCAGCTTGGTCGGGTACCATGAGCAGTTCTTC. Amino acid sequence: CASSLVGYHEQFF.

This clonotype was counted ten times or more. The chain carries TRBV7-8 and TRBJ1-5; no clear D. Trimming stripped 4 bases from V and 7 bases from J, with 14 bases between. Germline V gene sequence: CDR1 SGHVS, CDR2 FQNEAQ. CDR3 size: 14 residues. The CDR3 spells CASSSAGEGQPQHF. Here the CDR3 DNA reads TGTGCCAGCAGCTCCGCCGGGGAAGGGCAGCCCCAGCATTTT. Combining the CDR3 with reference TRBV7-8 and TRBJ1-5 gives the whole variable domain GAGVSQSPRYKVAKRGQDVALRCDPISGHVSLFWYQQALGQGPEFLTYFQNEAQLDKSGLPSDRFFAERPEGSVSTLKIQRTQQEDSAVYLCASSSAGEGQPQHFGDGTRLSIL.

The J gene is TRBJ1-1, the V gene TRBV7-6; D remains ambiguous. Germline assignment: CDR1 SGHVS and CDR2 FNYEAQ. Trimming removed 5 bases from V and 3 bases from J, with 13 bases in between. This CDR3 region has 14 residues. The CDR3 nucleotides read TGTGCCAGCAGCCAGGCCGGTGGGTACACTGAAGCTTTCTTT. Translated, it gives CASSQAGGYTEAFF.

This clonotype was counted at least ten times. CDR3 sequence (DNA): TGCAGCCAGGAGGCTAGCGGGGATGATGCGCAGTATTTT. Translation: CSQEASGDDAQYF. The chain links TRBV20-1 to TRBJ2-3; 9 nucleotides agree with TRBD2. The CDR3 has 13 residues. CDR1 is DFQATT, CDR2 SNEGSKA, per germline (reference sequence).

This clonotype was seen at least ten times. This rearrangement joins TRBV20-1 to TRBJ2-1; 9 nucleotides line up with TRBD2. The CDR3 contains 14 residues. CDR1 and CDR2 from the germline V gene are DFQATT and SNEGSKA (reference sequence). V lost 6 bases and J lost 9; bases outside the gene matches: 12. CDR3 in DNA: TGCAGTGCGGATGCCCCTAGCGGGATATCTGAGCAGTTCTTC. This sequence encodes CSADAPSGISEQFF.

The sample holds many counts of this clonotype. This chain links TRBV6-2 or TRBV6-3 with TRBJ2-5; the match to TRBD2 covers 7 bases. The CDR3 runs 17 residues. V dropped 3 bases and J dropped 7; count of bases not matched to a gene: 17. Germline lookup yields CDR1 MNHEY and CDR2 SVGEGT. This CDR3 reads CASSYSPRGVRDLTQYF. As DNA, the CDR3 is TGTGCCAGCAGTTATTCACCTCGGGGGGTCCGCGATTTGACCCAGTACTTC.

The chain uses TRBV2 and TRBJ1-2, with 8 bases identical to TRBD1. The CDR3 consists of 12 residues. The V segment lost 6 bases and the J segment 7 bases; nucleotides outside the gene matches: 4. The germline gives CDR1 SNHLY, CDR2 FYNNEI. The CDR3 loop is CASRTGDPGYTF. CDR3 coding DNA: TGTGCCAGCAGGACAGGGGACCCTGGCTACACCTTC. The complete variable domain, with remaining parts taken from reference TRBV2 and TRBJ1-2, reads EPEVTQTPSHQVTQMGQEVILRCVPISNHLYFYWYRQILGQKVEFLVSFYNNEISEKSEIFDDQFSVERPDGSNFTLKIRSTKLEDSAMYFCASRTGDPGYTFGSGTRLTVV.

There are many counts of this clonotype. The V and J genes are TRBV12-3 or TRBV12-4 and TRBJ2-1, with TRBD2 identical over 7 bases. This CDR3 has 17 residues. J lost 4 bases, V lost 6 bases, and 15 bases had no gene match. This CDR3 is CASRQRTPSGGYNEQFF. CDR3 bases: TGTGCCAGCAGACAGAGAACCCCTAGCGGAGGATACAATGAGCAGTTCTTC.

The CDR3: CASSLERDRVRNEQFF. The CDR3 region has the DNA TGTGCCAGCAGCTTGGAACGGGACAGGGTTCGTAATGAGCAGTTCTTC. This rearrangement joins TRBV11-2 to TRBJ2-1; 9 bases agree with TRBD1. Unmatched junction bases numbered 10, after V lost 3 bases and J lost 7 bases. The CDR3 spans 16 residues. Germline lookup yields CDR1 SGHAT and CDR2 FQNNGV.

This clonotype was counted ten times or more. The chain recombines TRBV5-1 with TRBJ2-5; possible D gene TRBD1, 5 bases. CDR3 length: 14 amino acids. From germline, CDR1 is SGHRS and CDR2 YFSETQ. V was shortened by 0 bases and J by 4 bases, with 10 bases between the two germline ends. The CDR3 coding sequence is TGCGCCAGCAGCTTGGGTCAGGGCCTAGAGACCCAGTACTTC. Encoded protein: CASSLGQGLETQYF.